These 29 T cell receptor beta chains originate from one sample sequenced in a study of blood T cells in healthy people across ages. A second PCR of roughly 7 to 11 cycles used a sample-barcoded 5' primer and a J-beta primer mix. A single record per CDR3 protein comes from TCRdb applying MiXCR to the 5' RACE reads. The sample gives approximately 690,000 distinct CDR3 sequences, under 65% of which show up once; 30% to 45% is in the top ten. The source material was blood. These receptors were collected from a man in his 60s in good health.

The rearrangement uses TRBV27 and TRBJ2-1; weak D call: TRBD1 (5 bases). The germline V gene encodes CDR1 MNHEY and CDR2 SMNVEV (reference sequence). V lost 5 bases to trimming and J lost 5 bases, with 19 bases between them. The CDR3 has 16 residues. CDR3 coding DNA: TGTGCCAGCAGTCCTATGACAGTCTTTGGGGACAATGAGCAGTTCTTC. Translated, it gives CASSPMTVFGDNEQFF.

DNA of the CDR3: TGTGCCACCAGTGTCCTCCAGGGTTCTGAAGCTTTCTTT. Translation: CATSVLQGSEAFF. The J gene is TRBJ1-1, the V gene TRBV24-1; tentatively, D is TRBD1 (5 bases). Germline values: CDR1 KGHDR, CDR2 SFDVKD. The CDR3 is 13 residues long. The germline V and J ends were trimmed by 5 bases and 6 bases, with 12 bases remaining between them.

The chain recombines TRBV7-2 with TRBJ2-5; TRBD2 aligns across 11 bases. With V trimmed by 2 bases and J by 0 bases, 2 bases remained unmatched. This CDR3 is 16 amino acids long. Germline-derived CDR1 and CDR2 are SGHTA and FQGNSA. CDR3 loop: CASSLLAGGYQETQYF. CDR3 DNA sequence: TGTGCCAGCAGCTTATTAGCGGGGGGGTACCAAGAGACCCAGTACTTC.

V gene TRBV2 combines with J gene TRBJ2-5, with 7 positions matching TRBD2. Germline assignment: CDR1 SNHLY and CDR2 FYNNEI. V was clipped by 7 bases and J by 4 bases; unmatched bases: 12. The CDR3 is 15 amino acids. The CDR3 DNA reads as TGTGCCAGCACCTTCTTGGGGGGGAAGGCAGAGACCCAGTACTTC. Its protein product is CASTFLGGKAETQYF. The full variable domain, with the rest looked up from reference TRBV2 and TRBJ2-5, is EPEVTQTPSHQVTQMGQEVILRCVPISNHLYFYWYRQILGQKVEFLVSFYNNEISEKSEIFDDQFSVERPDGSNFTLKIRSTKLEDSAMYFCASTFLGGKAETQYFGPGTRLLVL.

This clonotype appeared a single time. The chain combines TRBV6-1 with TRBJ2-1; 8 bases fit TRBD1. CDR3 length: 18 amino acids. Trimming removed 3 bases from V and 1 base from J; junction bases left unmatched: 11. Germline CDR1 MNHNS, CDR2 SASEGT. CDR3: CASSDGQGPRRSYNEQFF. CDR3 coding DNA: TGTGCCAGCAGTGACGGACAGGGCCCTCGGCGGTCCTACAATGAGCAGTTCTTC.

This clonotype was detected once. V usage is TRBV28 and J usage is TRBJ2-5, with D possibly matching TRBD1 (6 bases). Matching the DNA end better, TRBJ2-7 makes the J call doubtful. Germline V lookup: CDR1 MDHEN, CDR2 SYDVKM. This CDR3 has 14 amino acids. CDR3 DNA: TGTGCCAGCAGTTCCACAGGGTCGGGCCACGAGCAGTACTTC. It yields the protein CASSSTGSGHEQYF.

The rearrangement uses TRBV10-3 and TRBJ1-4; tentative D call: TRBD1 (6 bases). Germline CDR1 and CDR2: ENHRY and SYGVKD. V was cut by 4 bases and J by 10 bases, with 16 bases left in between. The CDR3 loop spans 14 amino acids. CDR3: CAISGARGDGKLFF. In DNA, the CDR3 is TGTGCCATCAGTGGAGCAAGGGGGGATGGAAAACTGTTTTTT.

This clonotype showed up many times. This CDR3 is CASSQEGQGIYNEQFF. The CDR3 DNA reads TGCGCCAGCAGCCAAGAGGGACAGGGGATCTACAATGAGCAGTTCTTC. The gene calls are TRBV4-1 and TRBJ2-1; 10 bases map to TRBD1. The CDR3 length is 16 residues. Germline V lookup: CDR1 MGHRA, CDR2 YSYEKL. The V gene end was trimmed by 0 bases and the J gene end by 3 bases; junction bases not matched to a gene: 2.

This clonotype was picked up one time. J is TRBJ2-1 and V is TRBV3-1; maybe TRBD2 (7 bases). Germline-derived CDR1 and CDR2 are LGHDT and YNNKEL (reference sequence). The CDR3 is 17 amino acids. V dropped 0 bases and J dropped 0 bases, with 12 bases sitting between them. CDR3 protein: CASSQEGGGASYNEQFF. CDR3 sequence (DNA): TGTGCCAGCAGCCAAGAGGGAGGGGGGGCCTCCTACAATGAGCAGTTCTTC.

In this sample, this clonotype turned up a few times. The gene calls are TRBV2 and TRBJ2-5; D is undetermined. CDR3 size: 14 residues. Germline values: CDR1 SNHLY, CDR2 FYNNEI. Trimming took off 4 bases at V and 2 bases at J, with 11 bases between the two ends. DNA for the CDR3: TGTGCCAGCAGTGTTGACTTGTCGCAAGAGACCCAGTACTTC. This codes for CASSVDLSQETQYF.

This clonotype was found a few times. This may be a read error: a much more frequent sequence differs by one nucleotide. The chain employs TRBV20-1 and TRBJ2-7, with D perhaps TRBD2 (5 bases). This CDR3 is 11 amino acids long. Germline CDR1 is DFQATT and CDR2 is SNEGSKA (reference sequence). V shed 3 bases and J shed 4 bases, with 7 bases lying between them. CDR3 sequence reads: CSASRDYEQYF. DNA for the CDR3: TGCAGTGCTAGTCGGGATTACGAGCAGTACTTC.

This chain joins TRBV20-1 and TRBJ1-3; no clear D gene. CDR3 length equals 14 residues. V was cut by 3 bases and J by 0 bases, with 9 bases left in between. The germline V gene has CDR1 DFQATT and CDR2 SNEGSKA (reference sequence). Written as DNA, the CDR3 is TGCAGTGCTAGGGACCGAGCCTCTGGAAACACCATATATTTT. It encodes CSARDRASGNTIYF.

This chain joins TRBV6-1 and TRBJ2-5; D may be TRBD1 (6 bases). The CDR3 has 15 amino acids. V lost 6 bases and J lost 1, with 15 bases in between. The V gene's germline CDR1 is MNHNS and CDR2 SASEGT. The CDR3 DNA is TGTGCCAGCAGATCAGGACAGTCCGCCCAAGAGACCCAGTACTTC. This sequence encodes CASRSGQSAQETQYF.

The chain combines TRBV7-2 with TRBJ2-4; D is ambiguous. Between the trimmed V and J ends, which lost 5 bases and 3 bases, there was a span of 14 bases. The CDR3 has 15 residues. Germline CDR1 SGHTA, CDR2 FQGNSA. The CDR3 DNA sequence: TGTGCCAGCAGCCCCCGGATCCTAGTCAAAAACATTCAGTACTTC. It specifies CASSPRILVKNIQYF. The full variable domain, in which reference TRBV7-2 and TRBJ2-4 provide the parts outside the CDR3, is GAGVSQSPSNKVTEKGKDVELRCDPISGHTALYWYRQSLGQGLEFLIYFQGNSAPDKSGLPSDRFSAERTGGSVSTLTIQRTQQEDSAVYLCASSPRILVKNIQYFGAGTRLSVL.

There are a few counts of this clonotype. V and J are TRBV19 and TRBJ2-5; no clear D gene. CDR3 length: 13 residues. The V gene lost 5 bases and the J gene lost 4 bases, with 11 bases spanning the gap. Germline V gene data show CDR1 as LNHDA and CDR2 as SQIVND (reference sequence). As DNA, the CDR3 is TGTGCCAGTAGTGGATCTTCGGGAGAGACCCAGTACTTC. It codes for CASSGSSGETQYF.

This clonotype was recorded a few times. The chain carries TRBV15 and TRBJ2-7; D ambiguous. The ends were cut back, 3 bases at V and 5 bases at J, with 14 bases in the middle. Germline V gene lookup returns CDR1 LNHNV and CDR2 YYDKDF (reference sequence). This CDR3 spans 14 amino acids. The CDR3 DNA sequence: TGTGCCACCAGCAGGGACCCTGCCGTCGACGAGCAGTACTTC. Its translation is CATSRDPAVDEQYF.

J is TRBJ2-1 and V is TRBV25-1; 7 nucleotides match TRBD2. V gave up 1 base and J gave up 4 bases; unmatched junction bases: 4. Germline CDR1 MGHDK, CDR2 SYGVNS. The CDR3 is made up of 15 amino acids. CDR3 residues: CASSESGGTYNEQFF. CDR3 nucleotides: TGTGCCAGCAGTGAATCCGGGGGGACTTACAATGAGCAGTTCTTC.

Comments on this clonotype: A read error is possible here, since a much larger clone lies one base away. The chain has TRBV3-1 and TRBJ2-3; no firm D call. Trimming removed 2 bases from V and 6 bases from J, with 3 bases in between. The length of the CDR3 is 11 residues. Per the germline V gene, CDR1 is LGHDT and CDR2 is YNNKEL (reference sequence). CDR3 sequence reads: CASSQQDTQYF. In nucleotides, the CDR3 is TGTGCCAGCAGCCAACAGGATACGCAGTATTTT.

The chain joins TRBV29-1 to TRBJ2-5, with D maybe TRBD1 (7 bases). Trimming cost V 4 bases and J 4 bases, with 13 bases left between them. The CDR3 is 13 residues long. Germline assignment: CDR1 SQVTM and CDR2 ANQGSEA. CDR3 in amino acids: CSVGPGGGETQYF. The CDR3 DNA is TGCAGCGTTGGACCAGGGGGAGGAGAGACCCAGTACTTC.

Here the CDR3 DNA reads TGTGCCAGCAGCACACTATCTACAGTAACCTCCTACGAGCAGTACTTC. Its protein product is CASSTLSTVTSYEQYF. The genes are TRBV7-8 and TRBJ2-7; unclear D gene. V was clipped by 5 bases and J by 0 bases, with 17 bases between them. The CDR3 contains 16 residues. CDR1 and CDR2 from the germline V gene are SGHVS and FQNEAQ.

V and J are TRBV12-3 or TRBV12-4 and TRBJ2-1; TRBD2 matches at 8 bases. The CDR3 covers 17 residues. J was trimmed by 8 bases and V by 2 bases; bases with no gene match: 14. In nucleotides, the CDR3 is TGTGCCAGCAGTTTAAAAATGGGTCGGGGGGGCAACCATGAGCAGTTCTTC. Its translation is CASSLKMGRGGNHEQFF.

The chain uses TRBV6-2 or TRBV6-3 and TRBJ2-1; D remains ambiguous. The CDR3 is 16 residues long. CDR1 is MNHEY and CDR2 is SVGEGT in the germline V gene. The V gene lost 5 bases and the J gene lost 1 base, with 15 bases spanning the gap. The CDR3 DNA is TGTGCCAGCAGTCGGGTCACTATCAGGTCCTACAATGAGCAGTTCTTC. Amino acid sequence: CASSRVTIRSYNEQFF.

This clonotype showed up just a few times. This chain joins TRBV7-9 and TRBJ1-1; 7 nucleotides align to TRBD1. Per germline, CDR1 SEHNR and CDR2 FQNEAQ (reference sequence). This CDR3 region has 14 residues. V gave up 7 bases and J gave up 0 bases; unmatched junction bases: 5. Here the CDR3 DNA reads TGTGCCAGCAACCCACAGGGGATGAACACTGAAGCTTTCTTT. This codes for CASNPQGMNTEAFF.

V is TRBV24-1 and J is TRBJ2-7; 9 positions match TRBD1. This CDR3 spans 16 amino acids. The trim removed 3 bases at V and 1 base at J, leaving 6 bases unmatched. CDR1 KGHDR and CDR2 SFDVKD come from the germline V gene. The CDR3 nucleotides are TGTGCCACCAGTGATCCCGGACAGGGGAATTCCTACGAGCAGTACTTC. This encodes CATSDPGQGNSYEQYF.

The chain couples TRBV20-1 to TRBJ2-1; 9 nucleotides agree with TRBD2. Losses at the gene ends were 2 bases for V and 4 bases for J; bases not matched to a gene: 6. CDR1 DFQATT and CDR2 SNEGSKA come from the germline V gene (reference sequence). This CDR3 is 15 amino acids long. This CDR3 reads CSARLSGGPYNEQFF. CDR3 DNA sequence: TGCAGTGCTAGACTTAGCGGGGGACCTTACAATGAGCAGTTCTTC.

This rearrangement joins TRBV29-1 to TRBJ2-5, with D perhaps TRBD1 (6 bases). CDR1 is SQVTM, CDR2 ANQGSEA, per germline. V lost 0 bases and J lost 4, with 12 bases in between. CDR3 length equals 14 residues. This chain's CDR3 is CSVEDPGRGETQYF. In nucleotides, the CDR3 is TGCAGCGTTGAAGATCCTGGCAGGGGAGAGACCCAGTACTTC. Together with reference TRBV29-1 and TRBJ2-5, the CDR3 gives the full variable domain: SAVISQKPSRDICQRGTSLTIQCQVDSQVTMMFWYRQQPGQSLTLIATANQGSEATYESGFVIDKFPISRPNLTFSTLTVSNMSPEDSSIYLCSVEDPGRGETQYFGPGTRLLVL.

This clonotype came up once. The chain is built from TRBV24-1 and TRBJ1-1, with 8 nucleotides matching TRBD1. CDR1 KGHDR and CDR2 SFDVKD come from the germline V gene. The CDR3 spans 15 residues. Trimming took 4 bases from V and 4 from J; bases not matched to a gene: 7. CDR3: CATSEETGVRTEAFF. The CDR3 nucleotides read TGTGCCACCAGTGAGGAGACAGGGGTTCGCACTGAAGCTTTCTTT.

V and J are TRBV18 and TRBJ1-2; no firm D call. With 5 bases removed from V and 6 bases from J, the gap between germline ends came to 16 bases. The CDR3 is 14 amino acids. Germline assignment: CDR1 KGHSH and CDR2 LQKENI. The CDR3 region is CASSSYVIQDGYTF. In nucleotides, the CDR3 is TGTGCCAGCTCATCGTACGTGATCCAGGATGGCTACACCTTC.

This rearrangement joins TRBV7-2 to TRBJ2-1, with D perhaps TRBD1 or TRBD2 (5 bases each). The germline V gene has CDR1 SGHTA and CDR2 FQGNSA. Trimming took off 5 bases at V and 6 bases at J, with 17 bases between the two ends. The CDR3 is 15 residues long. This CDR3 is CASSLLGQTTNEQFF. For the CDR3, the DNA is TGTGCCAGCAGCCTATTGGGGCAGACTACCAATGAGCAGTTCTTC.